This entry concerns a single TCR beta chain. This CDR3 region has 14 residues. Trimming left V 1 base short and J 8 bases short, with 11 bases between. Germline CDR1 is SGHAT and CDR2 is FQDESV (reference sequence). In the original workflow: Counts of nucleated cells, estimated from reference gene primer amplification, were obtained. Profiling relied on immunoSEQ multiplex PCR, and the TCRdb table lists in-frame clones only, not all of them. V, J and clone size are taken as reported in that table, and D and trimming were inferred from the DNA itself. Among some 150,000 clones listed, about 80% were seen once. The data derive from a study of blood T cell repertoires in COVID-19. Study-wide background: Samples representing acute and convalescent COVID-19 were sourced from the United States, Italy and Spain. PBMCs, B-cell-depleted T cells, or T cells provided the cDNA or gDNA that made up the material.

The V and J genes are TRBV11-1 and TRBJ1-4, with D uncertain. Input material: peripheral blood. The receptor comes from a human donor in a cohort sampled during active COVID-19. Here the CDR3 reads CASSLGSTSEKLFF. CDR3 bases: TGTGCCAGCAGCTTAGGGTCAACTTCGGAAAAACTGTTTTTT.